This T cell receptor (beta chain) was recorded in a study of OX40 agonist ivuxolimab in advanced cancers. The J segment lost 9 bases and the V segment lost 4 bases, leaving 6 bases of the junction unmatched. The CDR3 consists of 14 residues. Per the germline V gene, CDR1 is SGHRS and CDR2 is YFSETQ. The protocol was immunoSEQ multiplex PCR, while the TCRdb copy is restricted to in-frame clones and leaves out a portion. The top ten clones hold 2% to 3% of a sample with 50,000 or so clones, around 84% of them seen once. The sequence derives from an adult with an advanced solid tumor such as melanoma, head and neck, liver or kidney cancer. Sequenced material: CD4+ or CD8+ T cells sorted from blood, taken in a trial of the OX40 agonist ivuxolimab. This sequence joins TRBV5-1 and TRBJ2-1; 11 nucleotides match TRBD2. The DNA for the CDR3 is TGCGCCAGCAGCCCCGATAGCGGGAGGGTTGAGCAGTTCTTC. It yields the protein CASSPDSGRVEQFF. Together with reference TRBV5-1 and TRBJ2-1, the CDR3 gives the full variable domain: KAGVTQTPRYLIKTRGQQVTLSCSPISGHRSVSWYQQTPGQGLQFLFEYFSETQRNKGNFPGRFSGRQFSNSRSEMNVSTLELGDSALYLCASSPDSGRVEQFFGPGTRLTVL.